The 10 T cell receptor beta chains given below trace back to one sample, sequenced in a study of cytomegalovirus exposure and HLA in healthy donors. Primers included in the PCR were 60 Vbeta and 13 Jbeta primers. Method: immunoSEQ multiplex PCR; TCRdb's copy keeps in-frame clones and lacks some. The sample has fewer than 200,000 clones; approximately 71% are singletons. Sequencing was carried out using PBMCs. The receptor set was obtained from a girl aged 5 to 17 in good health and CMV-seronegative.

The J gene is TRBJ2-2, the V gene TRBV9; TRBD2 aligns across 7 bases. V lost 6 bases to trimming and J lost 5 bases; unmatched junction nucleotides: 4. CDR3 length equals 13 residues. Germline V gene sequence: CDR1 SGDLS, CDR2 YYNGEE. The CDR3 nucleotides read TGTGCCAGCAAAGCGGGGCCAACCGGGGAGCTGTTTTTT. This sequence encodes CASKAGPTGELFF.

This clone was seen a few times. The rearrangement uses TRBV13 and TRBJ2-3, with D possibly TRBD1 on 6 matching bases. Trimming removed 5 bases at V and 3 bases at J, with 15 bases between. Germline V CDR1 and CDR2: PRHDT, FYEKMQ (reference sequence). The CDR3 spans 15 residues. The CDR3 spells CASSTGTSLTDTQYF. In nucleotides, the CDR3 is TGTGCCAGCAGCACCGGGACATCATTGACAGATACGCAGTATTTT.

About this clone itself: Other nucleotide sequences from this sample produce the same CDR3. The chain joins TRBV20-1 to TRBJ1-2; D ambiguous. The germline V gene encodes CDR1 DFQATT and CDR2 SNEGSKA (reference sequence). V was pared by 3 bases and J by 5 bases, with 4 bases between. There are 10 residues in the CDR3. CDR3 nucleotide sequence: TGCAGTGCTAGCAGTTATGGCTACACCTTC. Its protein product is CSASSYGYTF.

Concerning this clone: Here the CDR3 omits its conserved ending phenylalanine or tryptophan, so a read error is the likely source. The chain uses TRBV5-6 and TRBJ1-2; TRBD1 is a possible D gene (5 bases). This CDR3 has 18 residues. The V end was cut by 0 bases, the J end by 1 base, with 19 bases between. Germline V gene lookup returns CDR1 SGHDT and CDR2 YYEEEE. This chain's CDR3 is CASSLDSQGTIVNYGYTL. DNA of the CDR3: TGTGCCAGCAGCTTGGATTCGCAGGGTACTATTGTTAACTATGGCTACACCCTC.

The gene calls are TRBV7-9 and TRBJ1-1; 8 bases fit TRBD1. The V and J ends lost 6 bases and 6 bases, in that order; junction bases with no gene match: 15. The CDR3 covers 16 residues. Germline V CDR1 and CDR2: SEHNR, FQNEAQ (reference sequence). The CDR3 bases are TGTGCCAGCAGGACGCCGATCCAGGGGGCTGCCGCTGAAGCTTTCTTT. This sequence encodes CASRTPIQGAAAEAFF. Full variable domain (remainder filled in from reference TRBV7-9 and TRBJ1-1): DTGVSQNPRHKITKRGQNVTFRCDPISEHNRLYWYRQTLGQGPEFLTYFQNEAQLEKSRLLSDRFSAERPKGSFSTLEIQRTEQGDSAMYLCASRTPIQGAAAEAFFGQGTRLTVV.

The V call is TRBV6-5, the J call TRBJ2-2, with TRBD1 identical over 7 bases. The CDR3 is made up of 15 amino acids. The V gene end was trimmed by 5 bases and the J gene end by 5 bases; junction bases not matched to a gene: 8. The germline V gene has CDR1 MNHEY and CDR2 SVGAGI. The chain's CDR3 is CASSQTTGTTGELFF. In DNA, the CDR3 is TGTGCCAGCAGTCAGACGACAGGGACGACCGGGGAGCTGTTTTTT.

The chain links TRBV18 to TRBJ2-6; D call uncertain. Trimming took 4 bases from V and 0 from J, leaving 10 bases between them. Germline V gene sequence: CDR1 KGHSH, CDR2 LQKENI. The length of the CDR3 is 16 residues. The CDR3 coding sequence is TGTGCCAGCTCACGCTTCGACACCTCTGGGGCCAACGTCCTGACTTTC. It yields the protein CASSRFDTSGANVLTF.

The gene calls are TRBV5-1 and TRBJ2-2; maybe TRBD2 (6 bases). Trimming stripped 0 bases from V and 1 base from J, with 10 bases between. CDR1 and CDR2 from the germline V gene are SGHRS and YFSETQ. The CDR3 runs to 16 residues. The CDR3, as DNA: TGCGCCAGCAGCTTGGTCGGTAGCGGGAACACCGGGGAGCTGTTTTTT. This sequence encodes CASSLVGSGNTGELFF.

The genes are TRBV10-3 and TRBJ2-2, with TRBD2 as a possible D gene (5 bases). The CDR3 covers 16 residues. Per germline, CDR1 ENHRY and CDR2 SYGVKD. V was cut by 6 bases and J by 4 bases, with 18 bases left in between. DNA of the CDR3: TGTGCCATCAGCCTCGGACTCGGAGGAGTCACCGGGGAGCTGTTTTTT. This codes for CAISLGLGGVTGELFF.

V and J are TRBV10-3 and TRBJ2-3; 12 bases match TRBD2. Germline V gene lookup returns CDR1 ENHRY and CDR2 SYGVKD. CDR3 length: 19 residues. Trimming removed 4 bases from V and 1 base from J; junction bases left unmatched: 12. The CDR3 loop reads CAISAPLAGGSLGTDTQYF. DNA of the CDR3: TGTGCCATCAGTGCACCCCTAGCGGGGGGGTCGCTGGGCACAGATACGCAGTATTTT.